Below are 7 T cell receptor beta chains sequenced from a single sample in a study of blood T cell repertoires in COVID-19. Only in-frame clones appear in the TCRdb table, and some are missing; sequencing was by immunoSEQ multiplex PCR. This sample has around 170,000 clones, with approximately 86% found just once. The sequenced sample was peripheral blood. These receptors were taken from a man in his 60s with COVID-19, enrolled during active disease.

V gene TRBV19 combines with J gene TRBJ2-5, with D hard to call. The germline V and J ends were trimmed by 2 bases and 4 bases, with 8 bases remaining between them. The germline gives CDR1 LNHDA, CDR2 SQIVND (reference sequence). This CDR3 spans 13 amino acids. DNA of the CDR3: TGTGCCAGTAGTATATCTCTTAGAGAGACCCAGTACTTC. This sequence encodes CASSISLRETQYF.

DNA for the CDR3: TGCGCCAGCAGCCAAAATCATCCTGGAAACACCATATATTTT. Residues: CASSQNHPGNTIYF. The chain uses TRBV4-3 and TRBJ1-3; D gene ambiguous. V lost 2 bases to trimming and J lost 2 bases, with 7 bases between them. The CDR3 runs 14 residues. Per the germline V gene, CDR1 is LGHNA and CDR2 is YSLEER.

As concerns this clone: The germline gene is not matched at one end of the junction; a read error may be the cause. The chain has TRBV7-7 and TRBJ2-2, with 8 nucleotides matching TRBD2. The CDR3 is 15 amino acids. Germline values: CDR1 SSHAT, CDR2 FNYEAQ (reference sequence). For the CDR3, the DNA is TGTGCTAGCAGTCACGCGGGGGGCAACACCGGGGAGCTGTTTTTT. Translated, it gives CASSHAGGNTGELFF. The entire variable domain, with the rest obtained from reference TRBV7-7 and TRBJ2-2, is as follows: GAGVSQSPRYKVTKRGQDVTLRCDPISSHATLYWYQQALGQGPEFLTYFNYEAQPDKSGLPSDRFSAERPEGSISTLTIQRTEQRDSAMYRCASSHAGGNTGELFFGEGSRLTVL.

This clone was observed a few times. The chain uses TRBV19 and TRBJ1-2; the D is unclear. Germline values: CDR1 LNHDA, CDR2 SQIVND (reference sequence). This CDR3 spans 12 amino acids. The germline V and J ends were trimmed by 1 base and 8 bases, with 8 bases remaining between them. CDR3 bases: TGTGCCAGTAGTATAGGGGGAGGAGGCTACACCTTC. Translating gives CASSIGGGGYTF. The full variable domain, in which reference TRBV19 and TRBJ1-2 provide the parts outside the CDR3, is DGGITQSPKYLFRKEGQNVTLSCEQNLNHDAMYWYRQDPGQGLRLIYYSQIVNDFQKGDIAEGYSVSREKKESFPLTVTSAQKNPTAFYLCASSIGGGGYTFGSGTRLTVV.

V usage is TRBV23-1 and J usage is TRBJ1-5, with 10 bases aligning to TRBD1. TRBV23-1 is treated as an ORF (open reading frame) with a function not yet certain. This CDR3 has 19 amino acids. V shed 7 bases, J shed 0 bases, and the junction held 15 bases outside the gene matches. CDR3 coding DNA: TGCGCCAGCACTGGACAAGGGGGGGACAGGGGATATAGCAATCAGCCCCAGCATTTT. Translating it yields CASTGQGGDRGYSNQPQHF.

The chain employs TRBV25-1 and TRBJ2-7; 7 positions match TRBD2. The germline V gene has CDR1 MGHDK and CDR2 SYGVNS. The CDR3 length is 14 residues. After removal of 3 bases from V and 1 base from J, the junction contained 3 bases not matched to a gene. The CDR3 protein is CASSETSFSYEQYF. The CDR3 DNA is TGTGCCAGCAGTGAGACTAGCTTTTCCTACGAGCAGTACTTC.

This chain links TRBV24-1 with TRBJ2-7; perhaps TRBD1 as D (8 bases). The V gene lost 4 bases and the J gene lost 12 bases, with 21 bases spanning the gap. Germline CDR1 and CDR2: KGHDR and SFDVKD. The CDR3 spans 14 residues. This chain's CDR3 is CATSEGQGTGTMYF. The CDR3 bases are TGTGCCACCAGTGAAGGACAGGGAACCGGGACTATGTACTTC.